The 27 T cell receptor beta chains below all came from one sample that was sequenced in a study of T cells in Graves' hyperthyroidism and ophthalmopathy. Authors of the study amplified TCR beta CDR3 regions from RNA transcripts. Researchers ran a first-round RT-PCR on the TCR CDR3 using the HTBI primer set. Each CDR3 protein is one row after TCRdb ran MiXCR on the multiplex PCR reads. The table has hundreds of thousands of distinct CDR3 sequences, over 40% seen once. Sequencing was carried out using peripheral blood or thyroid tissue (not recorded which). Source of these receptors: an adult man with Graves' disease, either hyperthyroidism or ophthalmopathy (not recorded which).

The chain employs TRBV7-9 and TRBJ1-4; 7 bases fit TRBD1. The trim removed 6 bases at V and 8 bases at J, leaving 9 bases unmatched. The germline gives CDR1 SEHNR, CDR2 FQNEAQ (reference sequence). The CDR3 sequence is 14 residues long. CDR3 amino acids: CASRFTGVREKLFF. CDR3 sequence (DNA): TGTGCCAGCAGGTTCACAGGGGTTAGGGAAAAACTGTTTTTT.

Worth noting for this clonotype: This clone may be a read error of a much larger clone one base away. V and J are TRBV14 and TRBJ1-6, with TRBD1 identical over 9 bases. Germline-derived CDR1 and CDR2 are SGHDN and FVKESK. V shed 5 bases, J shed 9 bases, and the junction held 8 bases outside the gene matches. The CDR3 runs 15 residues. DNA of the CDR3: TGTGCCAGCAGCTGGGGACAGGGAAATCGTTCACCCCTCCACTTT. It is translated as CASSWGQGNRSPLHF. Complete variable domain (other parts from reference TRBV14 and TRBJ1-6): EAGVTQFPSHSVIEKGQTVTLRCDPISGHDNLYWYRRVMGKEIKFLLHFVKESKQDESGMPNNRFLAERTGGTYSTLKVQPAELEDSGVYFCASSWGQGNRSPLHFGNGTRLTVT.

This clonotype was counted a few times. V usage is TRBV5-1 and J usage is TRBJ2-2; 8 nucleotides align to TRBD1. The ends lost 0 bases at V and 1 base at J; junction bases unmatched: 2. The CDR3 totals 16 residues. Germline lookup yields CDR1 SGHRS and CDR2 YFSETQ. The CDR3 sequence is CASSLGGQVNTGELFF. The CDR3 DNA follows: TGCGCCAGCAGCTTGGGGGGACAGGTGAACACCGGGGAGCTGTTTTTT.

This clonotype showed up just once. V usage is TRBV29-1 and J usage is TRBJ1-1, with D unresolved. Looked up from germline, CDR1 is SQVTM and CDR2 is ANQGSEA. The CDR3 loop spans 11 amino acids. With 8 bases removed from V and 1 base from J, the gap between germline ends came to 8 bases. CDR3 residues: CSFGGNTEAFF. CDR3 DNA: TGCAGCTTTGGAGGGAACACTGAAGCTTTCTTT.

Notes on this clonotype: A read error is possible here, since a much larger clone lies one base away. This chain joins TRBV19 and TRBJ1-2, with 7 bases identical to TRBD1. The trim removed 9 bases at V and 6 bases at J, leaving 10 bases unmatched. There are 13 residues in the CDR3. From germline, CDR1 is LNHDA and CDR2 SQIVND (reference sequence). The DNA of the CDR3 is TGTGCCAGCAGCGTCGACAGGGATGATGGCTACACCTTC. Protein sequence: CASSVDRDDGYTF.

This clonotype was recorded a few times. CDR3 sequence (DNA): TGTGCCAGTAGTATAGGCACAGGGGGCGCGAACTATGGCTACACCTTC. Residues: CASSIGTGGANYGYTF. This chain joins TRBV19 and TRBJ1-2; 9 bases are shared with TRBD1. The CDR3 runs to 16 residues. The V gene's germline CDR1 is LNHDA and CDR2 SQIVND (reference sequence). The ends lost 1 base at V and 2 bases at J; junction bases unmatched: 5.

The chain couples TRBV24-1 to TRBJ1-5, with TRBD1 matching 7 bases. Germline CDR1 reads KGHDR; CDR2 reads SFDVKD. The CDR3 has 15 residues. The ends lost 5 bases at V and 1 base at J; junction bases unmatched: 4. CDR3 sequence (DNA): TGTGCCACCAGTGCAGGGGGTGGGAGCAATCAGCCCCAGCATTTT. Amino acid sequence: CATSAGGGSNQPQHF.

The CDR3 loop reads CATSRVSGSSTDTQYF. DNA of the CDR3: TGTGCCACCAGCAGAGTAAGCGGCTCTAGCACAGATACGCAGTATTTT. The gene calls are TRBV15 and TRBJ2-3; TRBD2 is a possible D gene (5 bases). With 1 base removed from V and 0 bases from J, the gap between germline ends came to 11 bases. CDR1 is LNHNV, CDR2 YYDKDF, per germline (reference sequence). This CDR3 spans 16 amino acids.

V gene TRBV7-9 combines with J gene TRBJ2-7, with 8 bases lining up with TRBD1. This CDR3 spans 14 amino acids. The germline gives CDR1 SEHNR, CDR2 FQNEAQ (reference sequence). After removal of 5 bases from V and 3 bases from J, the junction contained 6 bases not matched to a gene. This CDR3 is CASSNADRGYEQYF. The CDR3 DNA reads TGTGCCAGCAGCAACGCCGACAGGGGCTACGAGCAGTACTTC.

The chain links TRBV29-1 to TRBJ2-5; the D gene is possibly TRBD2 (5 bases). The CDR3 is 13 residues long. The ends were cut back, 4 bases at V and 4 bases at J, with 13 bases in the middle. Germline CDR1 is SQVTM and CDR2 is ANQGSEA. DNA of the CDR3: TGCAGCGTTGCTTCGGGGAACGGAGAGACCCAGTACTTC. Protein: CSVASGNGETQYF.

This rearrangement joins TRBV2 to TRBJ1-1; D is perhaps TRBD1 (6 bases). This CDR3 has 14 amino acids. Trimming left V 3 bases short and J 4 bases short, with 12 bases between. The germline V gene has CDR1 SNHLY and CDR2 FYNNEI. The CDR3 nucleotides are TGTGCCAGCAGTGACTCGGTAGGGGGCACTGAAGCTTTCTTT. It is translated as CASSDSVGGTEAFF.

This chain joins TRBV6-6 and TRBJ1-6; 8 bases align to TRBD1. CDR3 length: 15 residues. J lost 6 bases, V lost 6 bases, and 7 bases had no gene match. The germline CDR1 and CDR2 sequences are MNHNY and SVGAGI (reference sequence). This CDR3 reads CASRTGQGGNSPLHF. The DNA for the CDR3 is TGTGCCAGCAGAACCGGACAGGGAGGTAATTCACCCCTCCACTTT.

This chain connects TRBV9 to TRBJ1-2; TRBD1 might be the D (6 bases). This CDR3 comprises 16 residues. The germline V and J ends were trimmed by 0 bases and 4 bases, with 16 bases remaining between them. CDR1 is SGDLS, CDR2 YYNGEE, per germline. CDR3 DNA sequence: TGTGCCAGCAGCGTAGGTCAGGTTGGGACACCCTATGGCTACACCTTC. Translating it yields CASSVGQVGTPYGYTF.

V is TRBV2 and J is TRBJ1-5, with D uncertain. Deletions cut 1 base from V and 13 bases from J, with 11 bases between. The CDR3 length is 12 residues. Germline CDR1 SNHLY, CDR2 FYNNEI. The CDR3 nucleotides read TGTGCCAGCAGTGAAGGGGCTCAACATCAGCATTTT. Amino acids: CASSEGAQHQHF.

The chain employs TRBV19 and TRBJ1-1; unclear D gene. This CDR3 is 13 amino acids long. Trimming pared 7 bases from V and 1 base from J, leaving 10 bases between. Germline values: CDR1 LNHDA, CDR2 SQIVND (reference sequence). The CDR3 nucleotides read TGTGCCAGTACACCCCCAGGGAACACTGAAGCTTTCTTT. This codes for CASTPPGNTEAFF.

The CDR3 coding sequence is TGTGCCAGCAGTCCCAGGACAGGCAGTTCACCCCTCCACTTT. It specifies CASSPRTGSSPLHF. The chain employs TRBV12-3 or TRBV12-4 and TRBJ1-6; 7 bases map to TRBD1. The CDR3 is 14 amino acids. Trimming at V came to 5 bases and at J to 9 bases, leaving 7 bases not matched to a gene.

The J gene is TRBJ1-6, the V gene TRBV20-1; 7 bases agree with TRBD1. Trimming removed 2 bases from V and 6 bases from J; junction bases left unmatched: 1. Germline loops: CDR1 DFQATT, CDR2 SNEGSKA (reference sequence). This CDR3 comprises 13 residues. CDR3: CSARTGVNSPLHF. In DNA form, the CDR3 reads TGCAGTGCTAGAACAGGGGTTAATTCACCCCTCCACTTT.

This chain links TRBV18 with TRBJ2-5; D ambiguous. Germline V gives CDR1 KGHSH, CDR2 LQKENI. The V and J ends lost 4 bases and 0 bases respectively, with 6 bases between them. CDR3 length: 13 residues. CDR3 nucleotides: TGTGCCAGCTCACAATCCTACCAAGAGACCCAGTACTTC. Its protein product is CASSQSYQETQYF. The full variable domain, with the rest looked up from reference TRBV18 and TRBJ2-5, is NAGVMQNPRHLVRRRGQEARLRCSPMKGHSHVYWYRQLPEEGLKFMVYLQKENIIDESGMPKERFSAEFPKEGPSILRIQQVVRGDSAAYFCASSQSYQETQYFGPGTRLLVL.

This clonotype has a handful of counts. V usage is TRBV20-1 and J usage is TRBJ1-2; 7 bases are a match to TRBD1. Germline-derived CDR1 and CDR2 are DFQATT and SNEGSKA (reference sequence). Trimming at V came to 6 bases and at J to 6 bases, leaving 10 bases not matched to a gene. This CDR3 region has 13 residues. For the CDR3, the DNA is TGCAGTGCAAACAGGGGCCCAGGGGATGGCTACACCTTC. It is translated as CSANRGPGDGYTF.

This clonotype was detected once. This chain connects TRBV10-3 to TRBJ1-4; a weak D match, TRBD1 (5 bases). Trimming removed 7 bases from V and 8 bases from J, with 14 bases in between. The CDR3 has 13 residues. Germline assignment: CDR1 ENHRY and CDR2 SYGVKD. DNA of the CDR3: TGTGCCATCACTACAGGAAATTTCGAAAAACTGTTTTTT. It specifies CAITTGNFEKLFF.

V usage is TRBV20-1 and J usage is TRBJ2-7, with 9 positions matching TRBD2. The V segment lost 2 bases and the J segment 0 bases; nucleotides outside the gene matches: 11. This CDR3 is 17 amino acids long. CDR1 and CDR2 (germline): DFQATT, SNEGSKA (reference sequence). The CDR3 protein is CSARNTRLAASSYEQYF. CDR3 sequence (DNA): TGCAGTGCTAGAAATACCAGACTAGCGGCAAGCTCCTACGAGCAGTACTTC.

This clonotype was seen repeatedly, ten times or more. The V call is TRBV10-3, the J call TRBJ1-2; perhaps TRBD1 as D (5 bases). The CDR3 is 13 amino acids. V was shortened by 10 bases and J by 6 bases, with 18 bases between the two germline ends. Per the germline V gene, CDR1 is ENHRY and CDR2 is SYGVKD. CDR3: CANGSGEKDGYTF. For the CDR3, the DNA is TGTGCCAACGGGTCGGGGGAAAAGGATGGCTACACCTTC.

This clonotype was detected ten times or more. The junction differs from germline at one of its ends, possibly a read error. The chain joins TRBV5-1 to TRBJ1-1; TRBD1 matches at 7 bases. The germline V gene has CDR1 SGHRS and CDR2 YFSETQ. This CDR3 is built from 11 residues. The CDR3 sequence: CASSQGAEAFF. The DNA of the CDR3 is TGTGCCAGCAGCCAGGGGGCTGAAGCTTTCTTT.

Turning to this clonotype: Without the conserved terminal phenylalanine or tryptophan, this CDR3 likely stems from a read error. The DNA is left out, because the CDR3 cannot be placed on it with certainty; the CDR3 is given as TCRdb lists it. This chain uses TRBV7-9 with TRBJ2-5. The CDR3 sequence runs 8 residues, both termini included. CDR1 is SEHNR and CDR2 is FQNEAQ in the germline V gene (reference sequence). CDR3 loop: CASSLAAS.

This clonotype was counted at least ten times. The CDR3 loop is CASSRELRETQYF. CDR3 in DNA: TGTGCCAGCAGTCGGGAACTCCGGGAGACCCAGTACTTC. V usage is TRBV2 and J usage is TRBJ2-5, with D possibly being TRBD2 (5 bases). This CDR3 is 13 amino acids long. Trimming shortened V by 5 bases and J by 5 bases, and 12 bases separated the two germline ends. CDR1 and CDR2 (germline): SNHLY, FYNNEI.

Concerning this clonotype itself: A single base separates this from a much larger clone, so it may be a read error. The chain is built from TRBV12-3 or TRBV12-4 and TRBJ2-5; D ambiguous. The CDR3 spans 12 residues. V lost 6 bases and J lost 1, with 6 bases in between. The CDR3 region is CASSHLQETQYF. Here the CDR3 DNA reads TGTGCCAGCAGCCACCTCCAAGAGACCCAGTACTTC.

With regard to this clonotype: In this CDR3 the conserved last residue, phenylalanine or tryptophan, is missing, so a read error is likely. The limits of the CDR3 on the DNA are not certain, so only TCRdb's listed CDR3 is given. The chain carries TRBV10-3 and TRBJ1-4; the table's D gene call, TRBD1, was not cross checked with the DNA. The CDR3 spans 10 residues, counting both ends. Germline CDR1 ENHRY, CDR2 SYGVKD. The chain's CDR3 is CAISEFGGRL.